The 22 T cell receptor beta chains given below trace back to one sample, sequenced in a study of neoadjuvant anti-PD-1 for oral cavity cancer. Indicated time point: after neoadjuvant nivolumab, at surgical resection. Sequenced by immunoSEQ multiplex PCR; TCRdb stores in-frame clones only, minus some. The table records about 14,000 clones, less than 80% of them present only once. Sequenced material: PBMCs, taken after nivolumab (anti-PD-1) treatment. The receptors derive from a person aged 40 to 85 with oral cavity squamous cell carcinoma.

This clone came up a few times. The chain is built from TRBV7-9 and TRBJ1-2; possible D gene TRBD1, 6 bases. CDR3 size: 12 residues. Per the germline V gene, CDR1 is SEHNR and CDR2 is FQNEAQ (reference sequence). V dropped 1 base and J dropped 12 bases, with 12 bases sitting between them. CDR3 sequence (DNA): TGTGCCAGCAGCTTAGACAGGGAGGTTGACACCTTC. Translated, it gives CASSLDREVDTF.

The V call is TRBV5-1, the J call TRBJ2-1, with D unresolved. Trimming shortened V by 4 bases and J by 0 bases, and 14 bases separated the two germline ends. Looked up from germline, CDR1 is SGHRS and CDR2 is YFSETQ. CDR3 length equals 16 residues. The CDR3: CASSHEVRVSYNEQFF. The CDR3 region has the DNA TGCGCCAGCAGCCACGAAGTCCGGGTCTCCTACAATGAGCAGTTCTTC.

The chain combines TRBV28 with TRBJ1-1; a weak D match, TRBD1 (5 bases). The CDR3 spans 12 residues. Trimming cost V 6 bases and J 5 bases, with 10 bases left between them. Germline V CDR1 and CDR2: MDHEN, SYDVKM. The CDR3 region has the DNA TGTGCCAGCAGGGTAGAGGGGACTGAAGCTTTCTTT. Translated: CASRVEGTEAFF.

This clone was detected a few times. This chain joins TRBV10-2 and TRBJ1-1; no reliable D call. V was trimmed by 5 bases and J by 0 bases, leaving 4 bases between them. The CDR3 covers 12 residues. Germline assignment: CDR1 WSHSY and CDR2 SAAADI. DNA of the CDR3: TGCGCCAGCAGTCAGATGAACACTGAAGCTTTCTTT. Translating gives CASSQMNTEAFF.

This rearrangement joins TRBV19 to TRBJ2-7, with 9 nucleotides matching TRBD2. V shed 7 bases, J shed 3 bases, and the junction held 7 bases outside the gene matches. Germline V gene data show CDR1 as LNHDA and CDR2 as SQIVND (reference sequence). There are 14 residues in the CDR3. CDR3 coding DNA: TGTGCCAGTACTAAAGCGGGAGGTCTCTACGAGCAGTACTTC. Its protein product is CASTKAGGLYEQYF. The whole variable domain, remainder taken from reference TRBV19 and TRBJ2-7, is DGGITQSPKYLFRKEGQNVTLSCEQNLNHDAMYWYRQDPGQGLRLIYYSQIVNDFQKGDIAEGYSVSREKKESFPLTVTSAQKNPTAFYLCASTKAGGLYEQYFGPGTRLTVT.

This clone was detected only a few times. V gene TRBV13 combines with J gene TRBJ2-7; D is ambiguous. Per the germline V gene, CDR1 is PRHDT and CDR2 is FYEKMQ (reference sequence). The V gene lost 2 bases and the J gene lost 0 bases, with 11 bases spanning the gap. The CDR3 runs to 15 residues. The CDR3 nucleotides are TGTGCCAGCAGCTTACGCGGAAGGTCCTCCTACGAGCAGTACTTC. Translation gives CASSLRGRSSYEQYF.

This clone was seen only a few times. The rearrangement joins TRBV15 to TRBJ2-7; 8 bases agree with TRBD1. Losses at the gene ends were 1 base for V and 2 bases for J; bases not matched to a gene: 4. The CDR3 is made up of 15 amino acids. Germline V gene data show CDR1 as LNHNV and CDR2 as YYDKDF (reference sequence). CDR3 sequence: CATSRGRTGTYEQYF. In nucleotides, the CDR3 is TGTGCCACCAGCAGAGGGCGGACAGGGACCTACGAGCAGTACTTC.

This chain links TRBV2 with TRBJ1-5; the D is unclear. There are 16 residues in the CDR3. The germline V and J ends were trimmed by 0 bases and 2 bases, with 11 bases remaining between them. CDR1 SNHLY and CDR2 FYNNEI come from the germline V gene. CDR3 in DNA: TGTGCCAGCAGTGAAGCGCTTGGGGTTGGCAATCAGCCCCAGCATTTT. Protein sequence: CASSEALGVGNQPQHF.

The chain employs TRBV6-1 and TRBJ2-1; 13 positions match TRBD2. From germline, CDR1 is MNHNS and CDR2 SASEGT. Trimming at V came to 4 bases and at J to 7 bases, leaving 7 bases not matched to a gene. This CDR3 region has 16 residues. For the CDR3, the DNA is TGTGCCAGCAGTGCTTTACTAGCGGGAGGGCGGAATGAGCAGTTCTTC. As protein: CASSALLAGGRNEQFF.

J is TRBJ2-7 and V is TRBV19; possible D gene TRBD2, 5 bases. The CDR3 spans 14 residues. Trimming pared 3 bases from V and 2 bases from J, leaving 11 bases between. Germline V gives CDR1 LNHDA, CDR2 SQIVND (reference sequence). The CDR3 loop is CASSIPGSAYEQYF. CDR3 DNA: TGTGCCAGTAGTATTCCTGGGAGCGCCTACGAGCAGTACTTC.

The V and J genes are TRBV7-8 and TRBJ2-1; D is possibly TRBD2 (5 bases). Germline V lookup: CDR1 SGHVS, CDR2 FQNEAQ. This CDR3 comprises 15 residues. V was shortened by 6 bases and J by 1 base, with 13 bases between the two germline ends. The CDR3 DNA sequence: TGTGCCAGCAGACCTCTGACGGGATCCTACAATGAGCAGTTCTTC. This gives the protein CASRPLTGSYNEQFF.

The CDR3 sequence: CASSLGGTGNEQFF. The CDR3 region has the DNA TGCGCCAGCAGCTTAGGCGGGACCGGGAATGAGCAGTTCTTC. The chain couples TRBV5-1 to TRBJ2-1; D possibly corresponds to TRBD2 (6 bases). The CDR3 is 14 amino acids. V was trimmed by 2 bases and J by 7 bases, leaving 13 bases between them. Germline V CDR1 and CDR2: SGHRS, YFSETQ.

The rearrangement joins TRBV30 to TRBJ2-4; no firm D call. Germline CDR1 and CDR2: GTSNPN and SVGIG (reference sequence). The CDR3 covers 13 residues. The V end lost 4 bases, the J end lost 4 bases, and 11 bases lay between the germline ends. CDR3 residues: CAWTSNIKNIQYF. The CDR3 DNA sequence: TGTGCCTGGACTTCGAACATTAAAAACATTCAGTACTTC.

CDR3 DNA sequence: TGCGCCAGCAGTCCCACAGACTCTGGGGCCAACGTCCTGACTTTC. Translating it yields CASSPTDSGANVLTF. The chain uses TRBV10-2 and TRBJ2-6; D unresolved. This CDR3 comprises 15 residues. Between the trimmed V and J ends, which lost 5 bases and 0 bases, there was a span of 8 bases. Germline V gives CDR1 WSHSY, CDR2 SAAADI.

This chain links TRBV16 with TRBJ2-4, with 9 bases matching TRBD1. V was pared by 2 bases and J by 8 bases, with 7 bases of the junction left unmatched. The germline V gene has CDR1 KGHSY and CDR2 FQNENV. The CDR3 spans 15 residues. The DNA for the CDR3 is TGTGCCAGCAGCCAAGACAGGGGGATGGGTGACATTCAGTACTTC. This codes for CASSQDRGMGDIQYF.

This chain connects TRBV5-1 to TRBJ2-7, with 8 bases identical to TRBD1. J lost 2 bases, V lost 4 bases, and 5 bases had no gene match. CDR1 SGHRS and CDR2 YFSETQ come from the germline V gene. The CDR3 consists of 14 residues. CDR3 sequence (DNA): TGCGCCAGCAGCCCAGGGACAGGTGCCTACGAGCAGTACTTC. This sequence encodes CASSPGTGAYEQYF.

This sequence joins TRBV28 and TRBJ2-7; 8 nucleotides match TRBD2. Germline V gene data show CDR1 as MDHEN and CDR2 as SYDVKM. The CDR3 covers 17 residues. J was trimmed by 4 bases and V by 6 bases; bases with no gene match: 17. The CDR3 sequence is CASSPGGGNLFGYEQYF. CDR3 bases: TGTGCCAGCAGCCCCGGGGGGGGTAATTTGTTCGGGTACGAGCAGTACTTC.

The rearrangement uses TRBV6-5 and TRBJ2-7, with D tentatively TRBD1 (5 bases). Germline CDR1 reads MNHEY; CDR2 reads SVGAGI. Trimming shortened V by 3 bases and J by 0 bases, and 9 bases separated the two germline ends. CDR3 length: 14 residues. This chain's CDR3 is CASSYLGDSYEQYF. The CDR3 DNA follows: TGTGCCAGCAGTTATTTAGGGGACTCCTACGAGCAGTACTTC.

This chain uses TRBV11-2 with TRBJ2-7; 8 nucleotides line up with TRBD2. The V gene's germline CDR1 is SGHAT and CDR2 FQNNGV. Germline trimming cut 5 bases from V and 4 bases from J; bases unmatched to any gene: 7. The CDR3 is made up of 14 amino acids. CDR3 coding DNA: TGTGCCAGCAGCCCTTTTGGCGGGGGGTACGAGCAGTACTTC. This gives the protein CASSPFGGGYEQYF.

The sample holds a few counts of this clone. The CDR3 region has the DNA TGTGCCAGCAGCTGGGACTCTGGGGCCAACGTCCTGACTTTC. It codes for CASSWDSGANVLTF. The V gene is TRBV28, the J gene TRBJ2-6; D is ambiguous. This CDR3 is built from 14 residues. Germline values: CDR1 MDHEN, CDR2 SYDVKM. V gave up 6 bases and J gave up 0 bases, with 6 bases separating them.

This chain connects TRBV20-1 to TRBJ1-2; D is unresolved. The CDR3 covers 11 residues. V shed 3 bases and J shed 8 bases, with 10 bases lying between them. CDR1 DFQATT and CDR2 SNEGSKA come from the germline V gene (reference sequence). The chain's CDR3 is CSASIDPGYTF. The DNA of the CDR3 is TGCAGTGCTAGTATAGACCCCGGCTACACCTTC.

CDR3: CASSQQGARETQYF. CDR3 nucleotide sequence: TGTGCCAGCAGTCAACAGGGGGCCAGGGAGACCCAGTACTTC. V and J are TRBV6-5 and TRBJ2-5, with 9 nucleotides matching TRBD1. With 5 bases clipped from V and 5 bases from J, the junction kept 6 bases outside the gene matches. Per the germline V gene, CDR1 is MNHEY and CDR2 is SVGAGI. The CDR3 is 14 residues long.